What follows are 25 T cell receptor beta chains derived from one specimen sequenced in a study of cytomegalovirus exposure and HLA in healthy donors. In the PCR, 60 Vbeta and 13 Jbeta primers were used. Generated by immunoSEQ multiplex PCR, the TCRdb table keeps only in-frame clones and is missing some. The table lists nearly 110,000 clones, roughly two thirds of them singletons. Sequencing was performed on PBMCs. These receptors were taken from a female donor in good health and CMV-seronegative.

This clone appeared a few times. This sequence joins TRBV30 and TRBJ2-3; D gene ambiguous. Germline-derived CDR1 and CDR2 are GTSNPN and SVGIG (reference sequence). This CDR3 contains 12 residues. With 3 bases removed from V and 1 base from J, the gap between germline ends came to 5 bases. The CDR3 is CAWRQGTDTQYF. The CDR3 nucleotides read TGTGCCTGGAGACAAGGCACAGATACGCAGTATTTT.

This clone was observed a single time. V usage is TRBV5-4 and J usage is TRBJ2-7; the match to TRBD1 covers 8 bases. The CDR3 contains 16 residues. Germline V gene data show CDR1 as SGHNT and CDR2 as YYREEE (reference sequence). V trimming: 0 bases; J trimming: 4 bases; junction bases outside the gene matches: 9. The CDR3, as DNA: TGTGCCAGCAGCTTGGCCTCAGGGGGCCTCAGGTACGAGCAGTACTTC. This encodes CASSLASGGLRYEQYF.

The gene calls are TRBV9 and TRBJ2-7; D might be TRBD1 (6 bases). The CDR3 loop spans 14 amino acids. V lost 0 bases and J 4 bases, leaving 11 bases between the germline ends. CDR1 is SGDLS and CDR2 is YYNGEE in the germline V gene. The CDR3 DNA sequence: TGTGCCAGCAGCGTAGGGACAGAACCTTACGAGCAGTACTTC. Residues: CASSVGTEPYEQYF.

DNA of the CDR3: TGTGCCAGTAGTACTTCTAGGGACAGGGGTACAGATACGCAGTATTTT. It yields the protein CASSTSRDRGTDTQYF. The chain uses TRBV19 and TRBJ2-3, with 10 bases matching TRBD1. CDR3 length: 16 residues. The germline V gene encodes CDR1 LNHDA and CDR2 SQIVND (reference sequence). V was pared by 4 bases and J by 3 bases, with 7 bases of the junction left unmatched. The entire variable domain, with the rest obtained from reference TRBV19 and TRBJ2-3, is as follows: DGGITQSPKYLFRKEGQNVTLSCEQNLNHDAMYWYRQDPGQGLRLIYYSQIVNDFQKGDIAEGYSVSREKKESFPLTVTSAQKNPTAFYLCASSTSRDRGTDTQYFGPGTRLTVL.

The chain recombines TRBV5-5 with TRBJ2-2, with 7 bases identical to TRBD2. V lost 2 bases to trimming and J lost 5 bases; unmatched junction nucleotides: 9. The CDR3 contains 16 residues. The germline V gene has CDR1 SGHKS and CDR2 YYEKEE (reference sequence). The CDR3 region has the DNA TGTGCCAGCAGCTTAAGATCCGGGAGGAGGACCGGGGAGCTGTTTTTT. This codes for CASSLRSGRRTGELFF.

This clone was seen just once. The V gene is TRBV25-1, the J gene TRBJ1-2; D remains ambiguous. Germline lookup yields CDR1 MGHDK and CDR2 SYGVNS. CDR3 length equals 10 residues. V was trimmed by 10 bases and J by 0 bases, leaving 3 bases between them. CDR3 coding DNA: TGTGCCACTTCTAACTATGGCTACACCTTC. Its translation is CATSNYGYTF.

The genes are TRBV21-1 and TRBJ2-7; TRBD2, the table's D call, lacks a check against the DNA. TRBV21-1 is shown as a pseudogene. The length of the CDR3 is 14 residues. DNA for the CDR3: TGTGCCAGCAGCGGGGGGAGGAGGACCTACGAGCAGTACTTC. Amino acid sequence: CASSGGRRTYEQYF.

CDR3 in amino acids: CASSLGLANEQFF. In nucleotides, the CDR3 is TGTGCCAGCAGTCTCGGACTAGCCAATGAGCAGTTCTTC. This chain connects TRBV7-2 to TRBJ2-1; 8 nucleotides agree with TRBD2. V shed 6 bases, J shed 6 bases, and the junction held 4 bases outside the gene matches. From germline, CDR1 is SGHTA and CDR2 FQGNSA. The CDR3 consists of 13 residues.

The CDR3 loop is CASSPHGLAGGQETQYF. CDR3 sequence (DNA): TGTGCCAGTAGTCCCCACGGACTAGCGGGAGGGCAGGAGACCCAGTACTTC. The V gene is TRBV19, the J gene TRBJ2-5, with 15 bases matching TRBD2. The CDR3 totals 17 residues. Trimming cost V 5 bases and J 5 bases; bases outside gene matches: 9. The germline V gene has CDR1 LNHDA and CDR2 SQIVND (reference sequence).

The chain recombines TRBV11-3 with TRBJ2-7, with 8 bases that match TRBD2. Germline CDR1 is SGHNT and CDR2 is YENEEA. The length of the CDR3 is 15 residues. This CDR3 reads CARWVSGIQGYEQYF. The CDR3 DNA sequence: TGTGCTCGGTGGGTTAGCGGGATTCAGGGCTACGAGCAGTACTTC.

This clone was detected ten times or more. The V gene is TRBV6-1, the J gene TRBJ2-7; 10 bases line up with TRBD1. The CDR3 loop spans 13 amino acids. Germline values: CDR1 MNHNS, CDR2 SASEGT. V shed 1 base and J 6 bases; nucleotides not matched to a gene: 0. The CDR3 region is CASSEGDRGEQYF. CDR3 sequence (DNA): TGTGCCAGCAGTGAAGGGGACAGGGGCGAGCAGTACTTC.

V gene TRBV7-2 combines with J gene TRBJ2-6, with a weak D call TRBD1 (5 bases). The V end was cut by 4 bases, the J end by 5 bases, with 12 bases between. CDR1 and CDR2 from the germline V gene are SGHTA and FQGNSA. The CDR3 covers 15 residues. As DNA, the CDR3 is TGTGCCAGCAGCTCAGACAGCGCCCGGGCCAACGTCCTGACTTTC. This gives the protein CASSSDSARANVLTF. Full variable domain (remainder filled in from reference TRBV7-2 and TRBJ2-6): GAGVSQSPSNKVTEKGKDVELRCDPISGHTALYWYRQSLGQGLEFLIYFQGNSAPDKSGLPSDRFSAERTGGSVSTLTIQRTQQEDSAVYLCASSSDSARANVLTFGAGSRLTVL.

With respect to this clone: As the CDR3 is not closed by the conserved phenylalanine or tryptophan, this likely results from a read error. The chain is built from TRBV10-3 and TRBJ1-1; D unresolved. CDR1 and CDR2 from the germline V gene are ENHRY and SYGVKD. V lost 6 bases, J lost 5 bases, and 13 bases lay in between. CDR3 length: 13 amino acids. CDR3 in amino acids: CAIRENLGTEAFL. In nucleotides, the CDR3 is TGTGCCATCAGGGAAAATCTCGGGACTGAAGCTTTCCTT.

This chain uses TRBV19 with TRBJ2-1, with 9 bases fitting TRBD2. V was clipped by 6 bases and J by 2 bases; unmatched bases: 2. CDR1 and CDR2 (germline): LNHDA, SQIVND (reference sequence). The CDR3 length is 14 residues. CDR3 nucleotide sequence: TGTGCCAGTAGGACTAGCGGAGCCTACAATGAGCAGTTCTTC. It specifies CASRTSGAYNEQFF.

The rearrangement joins TRBV28 to TRBJ2-7, with 7 bases matching TRBD1. In germline, CDR1 is MDHEN, CDR2 SYDVKM. The trim removed 5 bases at V and 3 bases at J, leaving 19 bases unmatched. This CDR3 spans 18 amino acids. CDR3 sequence (DNA): TGTGCCAGCAGTCCAAATCCCCGACAGGGATCGATCTACTACGAGCAGTACTTC. Translation: CASSPNPRQGSIYYEQYF.

A single count supports this clone. The rearrangement links TRBV5-1 to TRBJ2-2, with 8 positions matching TRBD2. Germline V gene sequence: CDR1 SGHRS, CDR2 YFSETQ. The CDR3 is 17 residues long. V dropped 0 bases and J dropped 2; count of bases not matched to a gene: 6. The CDR3 sequence: CASSLAGGGRNTGELFF. In DNA form, the CDR3 reads TGCGCCAGCAGCTTGGCCGGGGGGGGGCGCAACACCGGGGAGCTGTTTTTT.

The rearrangement links TRBV6-1 to TRBJ2-7; no firm D call. The ends were cut back, 4 bases at V and 5 bases at J, with 15 bases in the middle. Germline V gene sequence: CDR1 MNHNS, CDR2 SASEGT. The CDR3 is 14 residues long. This chain's CDR3 is CASSAKSARDEQYF. DNA of the CDR3: TGTGCCAGCAGTGCAAAATCGGCTAGAGACGAGCAGTACTTC.

The V gene is TRBV7-9, the J gene TRBJ1-1, with a tentative D call TRBD1 (6 bases). V was shortened by 2 bases and J by 5 bases, with 12 bases between the two germline ends. The CDR3 runs 14 residues. Germline V gene sequence: CDR1 SEHNR, CDR2 FQNEAQ (reference sequence). The CDR3 protein is CASSLSLQGTEAFF. The CDR3 DNA reads as TGTGCCAGCAGCTTATCCCTACAGGGTACTGAAGCTTTCTTT.

This sequence joins TRBV7-8 and TRBJ2-5; D gene unclear. The CDR3 spans 14 residues. CDR1 is SGHVS and CDR2 is FQNEAQ in the germline V gene. The V gene lost 3 bases and the J gene lost 3 bases, with 11 bases spanning the gap. The CDR3 DNA follows: TGTGCCAGCAGCTTTGTTCGAAGAGAAGAGACCCAGTACTTC. Translation: CASSFVRREETQYF.

The chain carries TRBV15 and TRBJ2-1; possibly TRBD2 for D (6 bases). The CDR3 extends over 13 amino acids. The germline CDR1 and CDR2 sequences are LNHNV and YYDKDF (reference sequence). Trimming took off 5 bases at V and 4 bases at J, with 9 bases between the two ends. The CDR3 spells CATSSSGYNEQFF. DNA of the CDR3: TGTGCCACCAGCTCCAGCGGGTACAATGAGCAGTTCTTC.

This clone turned up a few times. The chain links TRBV5-1 to TRBJ2-1, with unresolved D. Trimming took off 2 bases at V and 0 bases at J, with 12 bases between the two ends. Germline CDR1 and CDR2: SGHRS and YFSETQ. CDR3 size: 16 residues. In DNA form, the CDR3 reads TGCGCCAGCAGCTTAGGCGGTCCGAGCTCCTACAATGAGCAGTTCTTC. As protein: CASSLGGPSSYNEQFF.

The chain recombines TRBV9 with TRBJ2-3, with D unresolved. There are 15 residues in the CDR3. Trimming pared 1 base from V and 2 bases from J, leaving 11 bases between. Germline loops: CDR1 SGDLS, CDR2 YYNGEE. The CDR3 sequence: CASSVSVVTTDTQYF. CDR3 DNA: TGTGCCAGCAGCGTAAGTGTAGTCACCACAGATACGCAGTATTTT.

The rearrangement joins TRBV27 to TRBJ2-1, with D perhaps matching TRBD2 (5 bases). Deletions cut 2 bases from V and 0 bases from J, with 8 bases between. The CDR3 loop spans 15 amino acids. Germline CDR1 and CDR2: MNHEY and SMNVEV (reference sequence). The CDR3 coding sequence is TGTGCCAGCAGTTTAGCTAGCAACTCCTACAATGAGCAGTTCTTC. Translating gives CASSLASNSYNEQFF.

V usage is TRBV4-1 and J usage is TRBJ1-2; 7 positions agree with TRBD1. The CDR3 has 15 amino acids. The junction had 3 bases not matched to a gene; V was cut back by 0 bases and J by 2 bases. In germline, CDR1 is MGHRA, CDR2 YSYEKL. The CDR3 loop reads CASSQEEGANYGYTF. Written as DNA, the CDR3 is TGCGCCAGCAGCCAAGAAGAGGGGGCGAACTATGGCTACACCTTC.

This clone appeared once. The rearrangement links TRBV2 to TRBJ1-1, with 7 bases identical to TRBD1. Losses at the gene ends were 8 bases for V and 7 bases for J; bases not matched to a gene: 10. Germline V CDR1 and CDR2: SNHLY, FYNNEI. The CDR3 sequence is 13 residues long. The CDR3 region has the DNA TGTGCCAGCCAGGGGACAGCGACGGGTGAAGCTTTCTTT. Translating gives CASQGTATGEAFF. The entire variable domain, with the rest obtained from reference TRBV2 and TRBJ1-1, is as follows: EPEVTQTPSHQVTQMGQEVILRCVPISNHLYFYWYRQILGQKVEFLVSFYNNEISEKSEIFDDQFSVERPDGSNFTLKIRSTKLEDSAMYFCASQGTATGEAFFGQGTRLTVV.